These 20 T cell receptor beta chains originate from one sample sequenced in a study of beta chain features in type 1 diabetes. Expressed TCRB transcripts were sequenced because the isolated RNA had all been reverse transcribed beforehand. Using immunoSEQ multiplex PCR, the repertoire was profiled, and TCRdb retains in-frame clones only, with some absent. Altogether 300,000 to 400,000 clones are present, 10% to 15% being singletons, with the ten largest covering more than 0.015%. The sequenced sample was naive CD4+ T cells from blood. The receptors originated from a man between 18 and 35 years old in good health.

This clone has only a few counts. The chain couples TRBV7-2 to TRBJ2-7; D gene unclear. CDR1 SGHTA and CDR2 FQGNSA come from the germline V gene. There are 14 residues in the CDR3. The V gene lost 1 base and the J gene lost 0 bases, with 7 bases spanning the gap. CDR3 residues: CASSLVAVSYEQYF. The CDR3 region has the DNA TGTGCCAGCAGCTTAGTTGCGGTCTCCTACGAGCAGTACTTC.

CDR3 amino acids: CASSSETGGHTEAFF. The CDR3 bases are TGTGCCAGCAGCTCCGAGACAGGGGGTCACACTGAAGCTTTCTTT. The chain couples TRBV9 to TRBJ1-1, with 9 positions matching TRBD1. The J segment lost 3 bases and the V segment lost 4 bases, leaving 7 bases of the junction unmatched. The CDR3 has 15 amino acids. Germline CDR1 SGDLS, CDR2 YYNGEE.

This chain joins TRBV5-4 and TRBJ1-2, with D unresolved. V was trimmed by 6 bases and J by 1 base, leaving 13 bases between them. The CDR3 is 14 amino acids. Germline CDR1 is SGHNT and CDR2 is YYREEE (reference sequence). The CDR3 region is CASNQVGGNYGYTF. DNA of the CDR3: TGTGCCAGCAACCAGGTGGGAGGTAACTATGGCTACACCTTC.

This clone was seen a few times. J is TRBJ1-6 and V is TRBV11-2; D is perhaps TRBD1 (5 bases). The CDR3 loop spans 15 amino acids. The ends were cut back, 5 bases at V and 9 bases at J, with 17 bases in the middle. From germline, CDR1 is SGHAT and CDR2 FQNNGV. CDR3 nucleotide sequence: TGTGCCAGCAGCCCGGGACTGCCTCAATCTTCACCCCTCCACTTT. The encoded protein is CASSPGLPQSSPLHF.

CDR3 DNA: TGTGCCAGCTCACCCAGTGGAGCGGGGGCACTCAGTGAGCAGTTCTTC. Translation: CASSPSGAGALSEQFF. The chain employs TRBV18 and TRBJ2-1; 8 bases are a match to TRBD2. The junction had 13 bases not matched to a gene; V was cut back by 3 bases and J by 9 bases. The CDR3 sequence is 16 residues long. The V gene's germline CDR1 is KGHSH and CDR2 LQKENI.

The CDR3 protein is CASSVRGGGAGADTQYF. The CDR3 DNA follows: TGTGCCAGCAGCGTACGGGGAGGTGGGGCCGGGGCAGATACGCAGTATTTT. The rearrangement links TRBV9 to TRBJ2-3; D is possibly TRBD2 (6 bases). Germline CDR1 reads SGDLS; CDR2 reads YYNGEE. The CDR3 contains 17 residues. Trimming removed 1 base at V and 4 bases at J, with 19 bases between.

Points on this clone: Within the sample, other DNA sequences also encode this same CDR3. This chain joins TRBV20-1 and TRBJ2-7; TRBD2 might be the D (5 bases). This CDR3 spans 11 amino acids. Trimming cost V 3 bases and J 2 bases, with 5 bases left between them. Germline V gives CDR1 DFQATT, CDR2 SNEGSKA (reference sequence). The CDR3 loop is CSASGAYEQYF. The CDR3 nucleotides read TGCAGTGCTAGCGGGGCCTACGAGCAGTACTTC.

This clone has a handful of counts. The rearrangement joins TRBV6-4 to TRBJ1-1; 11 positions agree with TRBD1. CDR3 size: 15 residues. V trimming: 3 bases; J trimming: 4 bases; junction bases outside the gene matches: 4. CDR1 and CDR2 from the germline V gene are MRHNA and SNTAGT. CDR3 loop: CASSETGTGGTEAFF. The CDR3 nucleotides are TGTGCCAGCAGTGAAACCGGGACAGGGGGCACTGAAGCTTTCTTT.

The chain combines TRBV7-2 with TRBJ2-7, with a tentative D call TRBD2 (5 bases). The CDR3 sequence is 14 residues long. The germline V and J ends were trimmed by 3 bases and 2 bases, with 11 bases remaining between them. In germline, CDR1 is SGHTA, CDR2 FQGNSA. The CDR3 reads CASSFDRGAYEQYF. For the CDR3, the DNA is TGTGCCAGCAGCTTTGATCGGGGAGCCTACGAGCAGTACTTC.

CDR3 coding DNA: TGTGCCAGCAGCCAGTCCCCGAGCACAGATACGCAGTATTTT. This sequence encodes CASSQSPSTDTQYF. The chain is built from TRBV7-7 and TRBJ2-3; D not resolved. From germline, CDR1 is SSHAT and CDR2 FNYEAQ (reference sequence). Trimming removed 5 bases at V and 0 bases at J, with 9 bases between. This CDR3 has 14 residues.

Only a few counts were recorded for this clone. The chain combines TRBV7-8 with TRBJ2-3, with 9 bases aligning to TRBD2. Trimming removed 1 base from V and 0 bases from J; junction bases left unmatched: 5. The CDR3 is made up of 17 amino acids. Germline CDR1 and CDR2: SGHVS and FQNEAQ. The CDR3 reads CASSLGISGRSTDTQYF. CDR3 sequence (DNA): TGTGCCAGCAGCTTAGGGATAAGCGGGAGGAGCACAGATACGCAGTATTTT.

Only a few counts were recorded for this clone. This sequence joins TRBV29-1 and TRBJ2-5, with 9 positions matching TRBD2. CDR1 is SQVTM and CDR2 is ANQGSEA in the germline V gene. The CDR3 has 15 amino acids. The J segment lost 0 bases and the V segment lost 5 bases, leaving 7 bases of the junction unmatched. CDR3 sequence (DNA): TGCAGCGTTCGGGGTAGCGGGGGATACCAAGAGACCCAGTACTTC. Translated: CSVRGSGGYQETQYF.

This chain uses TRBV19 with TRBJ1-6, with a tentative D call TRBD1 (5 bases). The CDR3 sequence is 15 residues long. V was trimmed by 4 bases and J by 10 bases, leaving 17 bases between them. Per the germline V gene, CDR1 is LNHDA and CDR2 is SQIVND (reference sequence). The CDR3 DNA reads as TGTGCCAGTAGTACCGGGACTGGGAGGCGGTCACCCCTCCACTTT. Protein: CASSTGTGRRSPLHF.

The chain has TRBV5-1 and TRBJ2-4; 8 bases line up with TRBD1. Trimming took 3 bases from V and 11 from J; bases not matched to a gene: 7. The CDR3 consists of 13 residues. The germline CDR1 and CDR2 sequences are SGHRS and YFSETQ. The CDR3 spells CASSSNDRGFQYF. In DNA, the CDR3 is TGCGCCAGCAGCTCGAACGACAGGGGTTTTCAGTACTTC.

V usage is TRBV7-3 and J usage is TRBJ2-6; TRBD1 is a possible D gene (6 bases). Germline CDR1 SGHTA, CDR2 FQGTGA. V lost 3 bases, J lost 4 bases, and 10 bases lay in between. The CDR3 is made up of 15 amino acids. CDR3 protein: CASSFSGAGANVLTF. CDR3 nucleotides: TGTGCCAGCAGCTTCTCAGGGGCCGGGGCCAACGTCCTGACTTTC.

The CDR3 coding sequence is TGCAGCGTTCTCTGGGGGGGAGACCTTCGGGATGAGCAGTTCTTC. Amino acids: CSVLWGGDLRDEQFF. This sequence joins TRBV29-1 and TRBJ2-1; 7 bases match TRBD2. Trimming at V came to 5 bases and at J to 8 bases, leaving 15 bases not matched to a gene. Germline loops: CDR1 SQVTM, CDR2 ANQGSEA. This CDR3 comprises 15 residues.

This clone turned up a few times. In DNA form, the CDR3 reads TGTGCCAGTAGTATTGGTAGACTAGTTCTTTACAATGAGCAGTTCTTC. Its protein is CASSIGRLVLYNEQFF. This sequence joins TRBV19 and TRBJ2-1, with D perhaps matching TRBD2 (6 bases). The germline V and J ends were trimmed by 3 bases and 4 bases, with 16 bases remaining between them. The V gene's germline CDR1 is LNHDA and CDR2 SQIVND (reference sequence). CDR3 length: 16 residues.

The CDR3 reads CASCRDRVRAGGYTF. The CDR3 region has the DNA TGTGCCAGTTGCCGGGACAGGGTCCGCGCGGGGGGCTACACCTTC. V usage is TRBV19 and J usage is TRBJ1-2, with 9 bases identical to TRBD1. The germline gives CDR1 LNHDA, CDR2 SQIVND (reference sequence). Germline trimming cut 8 bases from V and 8 bases from J; bases unmatched to any gene: 15. This CDR3 has 15 amino acids.

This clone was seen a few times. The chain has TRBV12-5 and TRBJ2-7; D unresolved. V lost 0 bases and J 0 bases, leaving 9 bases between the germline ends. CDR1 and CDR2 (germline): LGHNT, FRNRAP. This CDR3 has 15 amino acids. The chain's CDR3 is CASGLVTARSYEQYF. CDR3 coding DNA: TGTGCTAGTGGTTTGGTGACTGCCCGCTCCTACGAGCAGTACTTC.

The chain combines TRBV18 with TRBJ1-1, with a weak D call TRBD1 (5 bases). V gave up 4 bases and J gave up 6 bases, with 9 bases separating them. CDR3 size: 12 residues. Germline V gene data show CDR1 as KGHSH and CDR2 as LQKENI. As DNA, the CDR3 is TGTGCCAGCTCACAAAGACAGCCTGAAGCTTTCTTT. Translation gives CASSQRQPEAFF. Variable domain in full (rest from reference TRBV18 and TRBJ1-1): NAGVMQNPRHLVRRRGQEARLRCSPMKGHSHVYWYRQLPEEGLKFMVYLQKENIIDESGMPKERFSAEFPKEGPSILRIQQVVRGDSAAYFCASSQRQPEAFFGQGTRLTVV.